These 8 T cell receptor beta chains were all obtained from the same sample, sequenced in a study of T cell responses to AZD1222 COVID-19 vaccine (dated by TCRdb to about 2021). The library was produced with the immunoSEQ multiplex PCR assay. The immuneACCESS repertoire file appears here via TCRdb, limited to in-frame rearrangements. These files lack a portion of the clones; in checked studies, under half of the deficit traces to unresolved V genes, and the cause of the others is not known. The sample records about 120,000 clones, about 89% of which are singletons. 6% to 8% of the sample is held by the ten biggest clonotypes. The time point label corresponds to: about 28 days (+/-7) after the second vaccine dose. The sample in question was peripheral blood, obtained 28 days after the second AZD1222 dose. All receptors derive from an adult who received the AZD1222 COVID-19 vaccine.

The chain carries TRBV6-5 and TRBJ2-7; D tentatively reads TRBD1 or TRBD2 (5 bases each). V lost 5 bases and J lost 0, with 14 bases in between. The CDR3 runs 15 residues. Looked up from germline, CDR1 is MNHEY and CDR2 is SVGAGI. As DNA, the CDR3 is TGTGCCAGCAGTAACCCCGGGACGGGCTCCTACGAGCAGTACTTC. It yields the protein CASSNPGTGSYEQYF.

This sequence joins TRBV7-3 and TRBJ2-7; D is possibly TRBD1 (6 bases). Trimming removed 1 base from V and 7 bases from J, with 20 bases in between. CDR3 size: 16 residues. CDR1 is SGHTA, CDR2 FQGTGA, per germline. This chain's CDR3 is CASSLNTETGLREQYF. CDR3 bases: TGTGCCAGCAGCTTAAATACAGAGACAGGTCTTCGGGAGCAGTACTTC. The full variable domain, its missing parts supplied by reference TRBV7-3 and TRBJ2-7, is GAGVSQTPSNKVTEKGKYVELRCDPISGHTALYWYRQSLGQGPEFLIYFQGTGAADDSGLPNDRFFAVRPEGSVSTLKIQRTERGDSAVYLCASSLNTETGLREQYFGPGTRLTVT.

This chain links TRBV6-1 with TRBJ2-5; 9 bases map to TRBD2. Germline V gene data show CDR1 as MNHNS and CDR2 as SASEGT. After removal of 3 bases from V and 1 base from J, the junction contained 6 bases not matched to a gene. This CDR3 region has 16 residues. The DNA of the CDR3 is TGTGCCAGCAGTGATTTTCTAGCGGGGACCCAAGAGACCCAGTACTTC. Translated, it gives CASSDFLAGTQETQYF.

CDR3 coding DNA: TGTGCCAGCTCACCAGGCGCCGGGGGGCAGGGTGGCTACACCTTC. Its translation: CASSPGAGGQGGYTF. The J gene is TRBJ1-2, the V gene TRBV18, with TRBD1 as a possible D gene (6 bases). Looked up from germline, CDR1 is KGHSH and CDR2 is LQKENI. The V gene lost 2 bases and the J gene lost 7 bases, with 17 bases spanning the gap. The CDR3 is made up of 15 amino acids.

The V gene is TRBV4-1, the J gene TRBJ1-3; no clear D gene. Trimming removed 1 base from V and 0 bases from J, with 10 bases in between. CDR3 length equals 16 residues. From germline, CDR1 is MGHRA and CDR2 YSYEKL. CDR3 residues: CASSQGETSSGNTIYF. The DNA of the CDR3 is TGCGCCAGCAGCCAAGGGGAGACGTCCTCTGGAAACACCATATATTTT.

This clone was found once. The CDR3 region is CASSLRNIQYF. The CDR3 DNA sequence: TGTGCCAGCAGCCTCCGGAACATTCAGTACTTC. V and J are TRBV3-1 (or the pseudogene TRBV3-2) and TRBJ2-4; unclear D gene. This CDR3 has 11 amino acids. V was trimmed by 4 bases and J by 7 bases, leaving 5 bases between them. Per the germline V gene, CDR1 is LGHDT and CDR2 is YNNKEL (reference sequence).

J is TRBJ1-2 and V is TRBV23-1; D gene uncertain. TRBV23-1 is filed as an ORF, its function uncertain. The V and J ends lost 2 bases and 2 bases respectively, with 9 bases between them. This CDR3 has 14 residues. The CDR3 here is CASSQRHQNYGYTF. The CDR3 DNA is TGCGCCAGCAGTCAAAGACACCAGAACTATGGCTACACCTTC.

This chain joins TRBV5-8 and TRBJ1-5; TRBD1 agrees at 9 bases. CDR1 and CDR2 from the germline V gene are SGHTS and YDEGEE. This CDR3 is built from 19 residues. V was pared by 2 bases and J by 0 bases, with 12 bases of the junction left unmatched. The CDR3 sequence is CASSFFEGTGRYSNQPQHF. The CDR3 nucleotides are TGTGCCAGCAGCTTCTTTGAGGGGACAGGGCGATATAGCAATCAGCCCCAGCATTTT.